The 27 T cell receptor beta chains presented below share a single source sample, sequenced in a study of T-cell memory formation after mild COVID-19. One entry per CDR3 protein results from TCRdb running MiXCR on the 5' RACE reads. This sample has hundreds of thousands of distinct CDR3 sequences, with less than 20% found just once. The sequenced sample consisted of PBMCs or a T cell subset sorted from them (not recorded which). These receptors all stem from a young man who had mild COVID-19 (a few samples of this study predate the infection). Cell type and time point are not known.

The CDR3 spells CASSKTGLSPLHF. CDR3 sequence (DNA): TGTGCCAGCTCAAAGACAGGGTTATCACCCCTCCACTTT. J is TRBJ1-6 and V is TRBV25-1, with TRBD1 matching over 7 bases. Trimming cost V 8 bases and J 10 bases; bases outside gene matches: 8. The CDR3 consists of 13 residues. Germline values: CDR1 MGHDK, CDR2 SYGVNS.

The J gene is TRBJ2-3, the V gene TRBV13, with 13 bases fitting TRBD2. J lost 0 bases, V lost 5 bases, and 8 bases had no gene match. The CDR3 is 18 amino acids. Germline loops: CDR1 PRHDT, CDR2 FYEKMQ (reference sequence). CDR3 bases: TGTGCCAGCAGCGTCCCGGGACTAGCGGGATCTAGCACAGATACGCAGTATTTT. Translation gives CASSVPGLAGSSTDTQYF.

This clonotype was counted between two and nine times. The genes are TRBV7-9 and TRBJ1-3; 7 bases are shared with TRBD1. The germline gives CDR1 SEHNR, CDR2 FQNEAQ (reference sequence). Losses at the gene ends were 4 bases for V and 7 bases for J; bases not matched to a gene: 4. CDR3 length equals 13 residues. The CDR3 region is CASSYGQANTIYF. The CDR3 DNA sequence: TGTGCCAGCAGCTATGGACAGGCCAACACCATATATTTT.

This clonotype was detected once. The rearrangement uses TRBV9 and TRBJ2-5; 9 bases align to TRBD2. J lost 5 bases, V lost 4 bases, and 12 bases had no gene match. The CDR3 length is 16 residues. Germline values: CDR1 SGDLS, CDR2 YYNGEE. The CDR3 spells CASSSFGSGGSETQYF. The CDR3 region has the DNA TGTGCCAGCAGCTCTTTTGGAAGCGGGGGGTCGGAGACCCAGTACTTC.

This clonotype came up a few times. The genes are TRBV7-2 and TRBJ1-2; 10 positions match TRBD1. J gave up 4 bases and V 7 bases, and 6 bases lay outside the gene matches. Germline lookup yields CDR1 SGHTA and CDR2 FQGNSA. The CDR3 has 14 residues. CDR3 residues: CASMVWTGGYGYTF. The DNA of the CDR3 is TGTGCCAGCATGGTTTGGACAGGGGGCTATGGCTACACCTTC.

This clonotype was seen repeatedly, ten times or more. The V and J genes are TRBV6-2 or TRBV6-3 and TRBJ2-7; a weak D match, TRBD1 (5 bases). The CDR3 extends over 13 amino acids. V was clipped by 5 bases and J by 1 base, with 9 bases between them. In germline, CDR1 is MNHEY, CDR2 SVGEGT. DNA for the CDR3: TGTGCCAGCAGTGATCAGGGTTCCTACGAGCAGTACGTC. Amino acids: CASSDQGSYEQYV.

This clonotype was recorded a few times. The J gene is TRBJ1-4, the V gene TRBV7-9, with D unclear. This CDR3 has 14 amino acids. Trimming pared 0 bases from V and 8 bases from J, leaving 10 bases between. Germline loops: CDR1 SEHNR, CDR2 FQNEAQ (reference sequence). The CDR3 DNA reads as TGTGCCAGCAGCTTAGCGGAAACTACCGAAAAACTGTTTTTT. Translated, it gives CASSLAETTEKLFF.

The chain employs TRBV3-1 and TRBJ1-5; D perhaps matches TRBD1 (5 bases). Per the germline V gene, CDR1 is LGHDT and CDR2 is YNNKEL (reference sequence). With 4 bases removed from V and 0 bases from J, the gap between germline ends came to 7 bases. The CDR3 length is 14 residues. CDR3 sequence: CASSPDSSNQPQHF. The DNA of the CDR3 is TGTGCCAGCAGCCCCGACAGTAGCAATCAGCCCCAGCATTTT. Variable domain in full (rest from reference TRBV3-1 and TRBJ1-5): DTAVSQTPKYLVTQMGNDKSIKCEQNLGHDTMYWYKQDSKKFLKIMFSYNNKELIINETVPNRFSPKSPDKAHLNLHINSLELGDSAVYFCASSPDSSNQPQHFGDGTRLSIL.

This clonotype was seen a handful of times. The CDR3 protein is CASSLSGGNNQPQHF. The CDR3 DNA reads TGCGCCAGCAGCTTGTCAGGAGGGAACAATCAGCCCCAGCATTTT. The rearrangement links TRBV5-1 to TRBJ1-5, with D hard to call. The CDR3 contains 15 residues. V lost 1 base, J lost 3 bases, and 11 bases lay in between. CDR1 is SGHRS, CDR2 YFSETQ, per germline.

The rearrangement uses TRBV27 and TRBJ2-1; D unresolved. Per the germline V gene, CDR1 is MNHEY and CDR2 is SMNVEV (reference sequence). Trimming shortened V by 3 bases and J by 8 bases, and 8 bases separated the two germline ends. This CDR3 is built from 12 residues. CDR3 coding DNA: TGTGCCAGCAGTTTCAGTGGAGATGAGCAGTTCTTC. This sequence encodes CASSFSGDEQFF.

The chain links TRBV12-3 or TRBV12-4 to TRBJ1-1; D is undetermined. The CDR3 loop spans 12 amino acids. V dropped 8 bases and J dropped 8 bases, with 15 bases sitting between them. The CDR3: CASCRPQTEAFF. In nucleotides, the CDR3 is TGTGCCAGCTGTCGCCCCCAAACCGAAGCTTTCTTT.

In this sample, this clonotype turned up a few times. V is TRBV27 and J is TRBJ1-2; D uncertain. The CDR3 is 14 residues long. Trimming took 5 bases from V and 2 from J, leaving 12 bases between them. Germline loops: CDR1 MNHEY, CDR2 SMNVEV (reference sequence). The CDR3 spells CASSDARGNYGYTF. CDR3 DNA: TGTGCCAGCAGTGACGCGCGTGGAAACTATGGCTACACCTTC.

DNA of the CDR3: TGTGCCAGCAGTTCCTACCTGTCCGACACTGAAGCTTTCTTT. Its protein is CASSSYLSDTEAFF. The chain combines TRBV6-5 with TRBJ1-1, with D uncertain. With 4 bases removed from V and 3 bases from J, the gap between germline ends came to 12 bases. CDR3 length equals 14 residues. Per germline, CDR1 MNHEY and CDR2 SVGAGI.

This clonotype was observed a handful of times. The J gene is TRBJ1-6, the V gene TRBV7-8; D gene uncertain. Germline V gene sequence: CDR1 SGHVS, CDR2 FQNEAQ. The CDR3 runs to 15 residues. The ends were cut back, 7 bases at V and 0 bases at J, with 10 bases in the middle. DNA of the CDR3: TGTGCCAGCACCACGCAGATCTCCTATAATTCACCCCTCCACTTT. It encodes CASTTQISYNSPLHF. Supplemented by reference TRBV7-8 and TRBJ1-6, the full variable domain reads GAGVSQSPRYKVAKRGQDVALRCDPISGHVSLFWYQQALGQGPEFLTYFQNEAQLDKSGLPSDRFFAERPEGSVSTLKIQRTQQEDSAVYLCASTTQISYNSPLHFGNGTRLTVT.

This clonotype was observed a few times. DNA for the CDR3: TGTGCCAGCAGCCAGGACTCTGGATTGTGGACCCAGTACTTC. Encoded protein: CASSQDSGLWTQYF. The gene calls are TRBV11-2 and TRBJ2-5; a weak D match, TRBD2 (5 bases). The CDR3 runs 14 residues. Germline V gene data show CDR1 as SGHAT and CDR2 as FQNNGV. Trimming took off 5 bases at V and 7 bases at J, with 17 bases between the two ends.

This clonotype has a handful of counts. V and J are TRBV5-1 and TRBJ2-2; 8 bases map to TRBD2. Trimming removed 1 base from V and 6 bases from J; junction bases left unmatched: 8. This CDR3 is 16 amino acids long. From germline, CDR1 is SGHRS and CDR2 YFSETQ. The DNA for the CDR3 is TGCGCCAGCAGCTTGACCCCCTTTAGCGGGGCCGGGGAGCTGTTTTTT. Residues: CASSLTPFSGAGELFF. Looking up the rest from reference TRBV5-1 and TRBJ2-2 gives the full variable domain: KAGVTQTPRYLIKTRGQQVTLSCSPISGHRSVSWYQQTPGQGLQFLFEYFSETQRNKGNFPGRFSGRQFSNSRSEMNVSTLELGDSALYLCASSLTPFSGAGELFFGEGSRLTVL.

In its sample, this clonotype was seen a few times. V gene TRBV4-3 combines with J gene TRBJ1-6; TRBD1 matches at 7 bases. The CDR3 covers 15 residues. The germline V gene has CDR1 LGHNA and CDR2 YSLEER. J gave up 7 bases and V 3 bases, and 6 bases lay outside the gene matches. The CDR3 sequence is CASSHRGQTNSPLHF. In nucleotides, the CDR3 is TGCGCCAGCAGCCACCGGGGACAGACAAATTCACCCCTCCACTTT.

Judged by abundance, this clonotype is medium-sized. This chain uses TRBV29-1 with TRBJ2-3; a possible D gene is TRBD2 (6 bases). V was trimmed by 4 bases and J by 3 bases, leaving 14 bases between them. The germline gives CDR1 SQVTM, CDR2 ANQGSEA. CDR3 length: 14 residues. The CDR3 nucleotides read TGCAGCGTTGGAATTAGCGGAAGGACAGATACGCAGTATTTT. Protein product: CSVGISGRTDTQYF.

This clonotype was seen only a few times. CDR3 region: CASSFGHRTGELFF. The DNA of the CDR3 is TGTGCCAGCAGTTTCGGACACCGCACCGGGGAGCTGTTTTTT. The gene calls are TRBV12-3 or TRBV12-4 and TRBJ2-2; a possible D gene is TRBD1 (5 bases). With 3 bases removed from V and 4 bases from J, the gap between germline ends came to 9 bases. The CDR3 loop spans 14 amino acids.

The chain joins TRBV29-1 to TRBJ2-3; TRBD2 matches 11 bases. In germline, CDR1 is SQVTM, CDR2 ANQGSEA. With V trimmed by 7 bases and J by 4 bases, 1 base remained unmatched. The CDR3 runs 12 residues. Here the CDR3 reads CSASGGSDTQYF. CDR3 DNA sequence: TGCAGCGCTAGCGGGGGGTCAGATACGCAGTATTTT.

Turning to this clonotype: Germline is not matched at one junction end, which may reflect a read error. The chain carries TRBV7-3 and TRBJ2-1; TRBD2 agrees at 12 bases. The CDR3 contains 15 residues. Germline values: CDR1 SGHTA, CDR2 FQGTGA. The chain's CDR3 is CAGSTLAGGYNEQFF. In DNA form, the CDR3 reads TGTGCCGGCAGCACACTAGCGGGGGGATACAATGAGCAGTTCTTC.

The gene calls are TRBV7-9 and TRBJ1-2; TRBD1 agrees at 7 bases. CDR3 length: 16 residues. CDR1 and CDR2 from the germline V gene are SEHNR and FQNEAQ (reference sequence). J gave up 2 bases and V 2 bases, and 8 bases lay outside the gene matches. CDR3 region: CASSLNIDRDNYGYTF. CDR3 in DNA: TGTGCCAGCAGCTTAAATATCGACAGGGACAACTATGGCTACACCTTC.

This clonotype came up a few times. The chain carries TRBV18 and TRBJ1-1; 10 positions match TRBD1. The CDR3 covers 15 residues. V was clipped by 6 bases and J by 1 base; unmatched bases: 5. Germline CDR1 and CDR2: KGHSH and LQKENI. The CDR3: CASSARTGGNTEAFF. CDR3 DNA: TGTGCCAGCTCCGCGCGGACAGGGGGGAACACTGAAGCTTTCTTT.

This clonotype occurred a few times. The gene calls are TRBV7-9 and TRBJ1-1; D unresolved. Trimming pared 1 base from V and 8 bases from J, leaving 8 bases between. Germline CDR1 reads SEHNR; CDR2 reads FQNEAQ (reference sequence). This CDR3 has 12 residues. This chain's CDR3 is CASSLVWNEAFF. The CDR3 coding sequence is TGTGCCAGCAGCTTAGTTTGGAACGAAGCTTTCTTT.

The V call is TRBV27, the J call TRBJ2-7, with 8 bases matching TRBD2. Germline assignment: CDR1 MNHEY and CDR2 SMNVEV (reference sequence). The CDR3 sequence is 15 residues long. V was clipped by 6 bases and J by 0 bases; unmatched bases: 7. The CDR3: CASRPGGDYSYEQYV. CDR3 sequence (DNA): TGTGCCAGCAGGCCCGGGGGGGACTACTCCTACGAGCAGTACGTC.

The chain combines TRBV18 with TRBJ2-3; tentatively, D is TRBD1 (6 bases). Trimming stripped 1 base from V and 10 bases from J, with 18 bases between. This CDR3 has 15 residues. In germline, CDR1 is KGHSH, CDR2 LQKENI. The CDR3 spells CASSPRGPVAMAQYF. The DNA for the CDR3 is TGTGCCAGCTCACCACGGGGGCCAGTCGCTATGGCGCAGTATTTT.

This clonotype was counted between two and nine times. CDR3 nucleotides: TGTGCCAGCAGCTCCCCACGCGGGGGGGAGACCCAGTACTTC. Translation: CASSSPRGGETQYF. The rearrangement uses TRBV7-2 and TRBJ2-5; 8 nucleotides line up with TRBD2. CDR3 length equals 14 residues. The ends lost 4 bases at V and 5 bases at J; junction bases unmatched: 6. Looked up from germline, CDR1 is SGHTA and CDR2 is FQGNSA.